Presented here are 2 T cell receptor beta chains from one specimen sequenced in a study of blood T cell repertoires in COVID-19. Some clones are missing from TCRdb's copy, which holds only in-frame ones; the method was immunoSEQ multiplex PCR. The data contain 150,000 or so clones, around 80% of them singletons. The sample comprised PBMCs or T cells enriched from blood (not recorded which). Receptors were obtained from a woman between 45 and 60 years old in a cohort exposed to, infected with or recovered from COVID-19 (not recorded which).

This clone was counted once. The chain recombines TRBV20-1 with TRBJ1-5; no firm D call. Trimming stripped 3 bases from V and 1 base from J, with 16 bases between. Per the germline V gene, CDR1 is DFQATT and CDR2 is SNEGSKA (reference sequence). This CDR3 is built from 16 residues. The CDR3, as DNA: TGCAGTGCTAGTCCCTCGGCCCCGCGGAGCAATCAGCCCCAGCATTTT. Protein sequence: CSASPSAPRSNQPQHF.

The chain carries TRBV4-3 and TRBJ1-6; D is unresolved. The CDR3 consists of 15 residues. Germline CDR1 LGHNA, CDR2 YSLEER. Trimming stripped 0 bases from V and 0 bases from J, with 3 bases between. CDR3 loop: CASSQEASYNSPLHF. The DNA for the CDR3 is TGCGCCAGCAGCCAAGAAGCCTCCTATAATTCACCCCTCCACTTT.